The 25 T cell receptor beta chains below come from one sample, sequenced in a study of HIV-infected patients and healthy controls. cDNA was made from around 0.45 ug RNA using alpha and beta constant primers. Alpha and beta chain libraries were made separately by chain-specific third strand synthesis with multiplexing indices. TCRdb passed the 5' RACE reads through MiXCR, listing each CDR3 protein once. Here the sample spans roughly 18,000 distinct CDR3 sequences, over 9.5% being singletons. No cell fractionation was done, so the repertoire covers all unsorted peripheral blood T cells. Sequencing was carried out using blood. Receptors originate from an adult in good health.

This clonotype showed up many times. The chain uses TRBV20-1 and TRBJ2-1, with 7 bases identical to TRBD1. The CDR3 runs to 15 residues. V shed 8 bases and J 7 bases; nucleotides not matched to a gene: 17. The germline gives CDR1 DFQATT, CDR2 SNEGSKA (reference sequence). CDR3 loop: CSLTRRQGVGNEQFF. CDR3 DNA sequence: TGCAGTCTTACCCGCAGGCAGGGGGTAGGGAATGAGCAGTTCTTC.

This clonotype was found many times. The chain is built from TRBV6-4 and TRBJ2-2; tentatively, D is TRBD2 (6 bases). From germline, CDR1 is MRHNA and CDR2 SNTAGT. The CDR3 totals 15 residues. Trimming took off 3 bases at V and 0 bases at J, with 8 bases between the two ends. CDR3 protein: CASSEGGTNTGELFF. CDR3 in DNA: TGTGCCAGCAGTGAAGGCGGGACGAACACCGGGGAGCTGTTTTTT.

This clonotype was recorded at least ten times. V gene TRBV27 combines with J gene TRBJ1-1; 7 bases are a match to TRBD1. The CDR3 is 12 amino acids. The V gene end was trimmed by 6 bases and the J gene end by 7 bases; junction bases not matched to a gene: 5. CDR1 and CDR2 (germline): MNHEY, SMNVEV (reference sequence). DNA for the CDR3: TGTGCCAGCAGCCTGACAGGGAATGAAGCTTTCTTT. Translation gives CASSLTGNEAFF.

This clonotype was recorded at least ten times. The chain employs TRBV7-2 and TRBJ2-7; 7 bases align to TRBD2. The J segment lost 4 bases and the V segment lost 1 base, leaving 7 bases of the junction unmatched. Germline loops: CDR1 SGHTA, CDR2 FQGNSA. This CDR3 region has 15 residues. The CDR3 nucleotides read TGTGCCAGCAGCTTAGGAGGAGCGGGAAGGTACGAGCAGTACTTC. Its translation is CASSLGGAGRYEQYF. The whole variable domain, filled in from reference TRBV7-2 and TRBJ2-7, reads GAGVSQSPSNKVTEKGKDVELRCDPISGHTALYWYRQSLGQGLEFLIYFQGNSAPDKSGLPSDRFSAERTGGSVSTLTIQRTQQEDSAVYLCASSLGGAGRYEQYFGPGTRLTVT.

This clonotype was counted at least ten times. V usage is TRBV7-2 and J usage is TRBJ2-5; TRBD1 matches 11 bases. Per germline, CDR1 SGHTA and CDR2 FQGNSA. V gave up 5 bases and J gave up 0 bases; unmatched junction bases: 5. This CDR3 region has 16 residues. CDR3 DNA sequence: TGTGCCAGCAGCCCCGGGACAGGGGGTTACCAAGAGACCCAGTACTTC. Translated: CASSPGTGGYQETQYF. The variable domain in full, completed from reference TRBV7-2 and TRBJ2-5, reads GAGVSQSPSNKVTEKGKDVELRCDPISGHTALYWYRQSLGQGLEFLIYFQGNSAPDKSGLPSDRFSAERTGGSVSTLTIQRTQQEDSAVYLCASSPGTGGYQETQYFGPGTRLLVL.

This clonotype was recorded at least ten times. This chain connects TRBV5-4 to TRBJ2-5; TRBD1 or TRBD2 may be the D gene (5 bases each). Looked up from germline, CDR1 is SGHNT and CDR2 is YYREEE (reference sequence). Between the trimmed V and J ends, which lost 4 bases and 7 bases, there was a span of 17 bases. CDR3 length: 14 residues. Here the CDR3 DNA reads TGTGCCAGCAGCCTCAGCATGGGGGAAGGGACCCAGTACTTC. The encoded protein is CASSLSMGEGTQYF. Full variable domain (remainder filled in from reference TRBV5-4 and TRBJ2-5): ETGVTQSPTHLIKTRGQQVTLRCSSQSGHNTVSWYQQALGQGPQFIFQYYREEENGRGNFPPRFSGLQFPNYSSELNVNALELDDSALYLCASSLSMGEGTQYFGPGTRLLVL.

This clonotype was found many times. The chain employs TRBV28 and TRBJ2-7; possibly TRBD2 for D (6 bases). Germline V gene sequence: CDR1 MDHEN, CDR2 SYDVKM. This CDR3 comprises 13 residues. V lost 2 bases and J 7 bases, leaving 12 bases between the germline ends. CDR3 bases: TGTGCCAGCAGTTTAGCGGGACCCCTAGAGCAGTACTTC. Its translation: CASSLAGPLEQYF.

This clonotype has more than one count but fewer than ten. J is TRBJ2-6 and V is TRBV6-5, with D tentatively TRBD2 (5 bases). Germline V gene lookup returns CDR1 MNHEY and CDR2 SVGAGI. The CDR3 is 15 residues long. V was pared by 6 bases and J by 0 bases, with 9 bases between. This CDR3 is CASSPGISGANVLTF. For the CDR3, the DNA is TGTGCCAGCAGCCCCGGGATCTCTGGGGCCAACGTCCTGACTTTC.

This clonotype is medium-sized. The chain combines TRBV7-9 with TRBJ2-1; 10 bases agree with TRBD2. The CDR3 is 16 amino acids. Per the germline V gene, CDR1 is SEHNR and CDR2 is FQNEAQ (reference sequence). Germline trimming cut 3 bases from V and 3 bases from J; bases unmatched to any gene: 5. CDR3 sequence (DNA): TGTGCCAGCAGCTTCATCGGACTAGCGGACTACAATGAGCAGTTCTTC. This codes for CASSFIGLADYNEQFF.

This clonotype was detected many times. The V and J genes are TRBV6-2 or TRBV6-3 and TRBJ2-7, with D possibly being TRBD2 (6 bases). From germline, CDR1 is MNHEY and CDR2 SVGEGT. The CDR3 consists of 13 residues. V was pared by 2 bases and J by 4 bases, with 9 bases between. CDR3 DNA: TGTGCCAGCAGTTACCGGACTAAATACGAGCAGTACTTC. As protein: CASSYRTKYEQYF.

This rearrangement joins TRBV29-1 to TRBJ2-7; 9 positions agree with TRBD1. Per germline, CDR1 SQVTM and CDR2 ANQGSEA. The CDR3 runs to 15 residues. V trimming: 3 bases; J trimming: 2 bases; junction bases outside the gene matches: 8. This CDR3 is CSVEGSGQGTYEQYF. CDR3 nucleotides: TGCAGCGTTGAGGGATCGGGACAGGGAACCTACGAGCAGTACTTC.

This clonotype was picked up many times. This rearrangement joins TRBV5-1 to TRBJ2-1; D is possibly TRBD1 (6 bases). The length of the CDR3 is 14 residues. The V end lost 0 bases, the J end lost 7 bases, and 11 bases lay between the germline ends. The germline V gene encodes CDR1 SGHRS and CDR2 YFSETQ. This CDR3 reads CASSLGQQGNEQFF. The CDR3 DNA is TGCGCCAGCAGCTTGGGACAACAGGGTAATGAGCAGTTCTTC.

Ten or more counts support this clonotype. The J gene is TRBJ2-3, the V gene TRBV27; D may correspond to TRBD1 or TRBD2 (5 bases each). CDR3 length equals 13 residues. V dropped 8 bases and J dropped 4 bases, with 13 bases sitting between them. CDR1 MNHEY and CDR2 SMNVEV come from the germline V gene (reference sequence). The CDR3 sequence: CASGGNRADTQYF. DNA of the CDR3: TGTGCCAGCGGGGGAAACCGGGCAGATACGCAGTATTTT.

This clonotype came up many times. The gene calls are TRBV29-1 and TRBJ2-3; D uncertain. The V end lost 6 bases, the J end lost 4 bases, and 5 bases lay between the germline ends. The CDR3 is 10 amino acids. CDR1 and CDR2 (germline): SQVTM, ANQGSEA. In DNA, the CDR3 is TGCAGCGTATCGGCAGATACGCAGTATTTT. Encoded protein: CSVSADTQYF.

A word on this clonotype: A much larger clone lies one base from this, so it may be a read error. The J gene is TRBJ2-2, the V gene TRBV4-3; D not certain. Germline V CDR1 and CDR2: LGHNA, YSLEER. The CDR3 runs to 14 residues. CDR3 sequence (DNA): TGCGCCAACAGCCATCCCCTAGGGACCGGGGAGCTGTTTTTT. Translated: CANSHPLGTGELFF.

The chain recombines TRBV7-9 with TRBJ1-1; TRBD1 might be the D (5 bases). The germline V and J ends were trimmed by 1 base and 3 bases, with 18 bases remaining between them. CDR1 and CDR2 (germline): SEHNR, FQNEAQ (reference sequence). CDR3 length: 17 amino acids. The CDR3 loop reads CASSLGNSPGRYTEAFF. The CDR3 nucleotides are TGTGCCAGCAGCTTAGGGAACAGCCCGGGGCGCTACACTGAAGCTTTCTTT.

The chain recombines TRBV12-3 or TRBV12-4 with TRBJ2-7, with TRBD2 identical over 7 bases. The CDR3 runs to 14 residues. With 6 bases clipped from V and 3 bases from J, the junction kept 8 bases outside the gene matches. The CDR3 sequence is CASRPSGRDYEQYF. CDR3 coding DNA: TGTGCCAGCAGGCCCTCGGGGAGGGACTACGAGCAGTACTTC.

This chain joins TRBV2 and TRBJ2-1, with 8 nucleotides matching TRBD2. Germline-derived CDR1 and CDR2 are SNHLY and FYNNEI. J lost 7 bases, V lost 6 bases, and 5 bases had no gene match. The CDR3 has 13 amino acids. The CDR3 DNA reads as TGTGCCAGCAGGAGTAGCGGGGCGAATGAGCAGTTCTTC. Translated: CASRSSGANEQFF.

Many counts were recorded for this clonotype. This chain joins TRBV29-1 and TRBJ2-7, with 8 positions matching TRBD1. Germline loops: CDR1 SQVTM, CDR2 ANQGSEA. Losses at the gene ends were 8 bases for V and 3 bases for J; bases not matched to a gene: 3. This CDR3 contains 11 residues. CDR3 DNA sequence: TGCAGCCCAGGACAGGGCTACGAGCAGTACTTC. Translating gives CSPGQGYEQYF.

At least ten counts were recorded for this clonotype. The V call is TRBV7-3, the J call TRBJ2-1, with D possibly being TRBD2 (6 bases). This CDR3 is built from 16 residues. Trimming took off 5 bases at V and 2 bases at J, with 16 bases between the two ends. Germline lookup yields CDR1 SGHTA and CDR2 FQGTGA. The CDR3 region is CASSPTLLAAYNEQFF. In nucleotides, the CDR3 is TGTGCCAGCAGCCCCACCCTACTAGCAGCCTACAATGAGCAGTTCTTC.

This clonotype was counted ten times or more. The V and J genes are TRBV7-2 and TRBJ2-6; 12 positions match TRBD2. The V and J ends lost 2 bases and 1 base, in that order; junction bases with no gene match: 12. This CDR3 region has 21 residues. Germline lookup yields CDR1 SGHTA and CDR2 FQGNSA. The CDR3 reads CASSLWNLGLAGQSGANVLTF. In nucleotides, the CDR3 is TGTGCCAGCAGCTTATGGAATCTCGGACTAGCGGGACAATCTGGGGCCAACGTCCTGACTTTC.

The CDR3 spells CASSEPPDTQYF. The CDR3 coding sequence is TGTGCCAGCAGCGAGCCCCCAGATACGCAGTATTTT. The rearrangement joins TRBV9 to TRBJ2-3; no clear D gene. This CDR3 contains 12 residues. V lost 3 bases to trimming and J lost 4 bases, with 6 bases between them. Looked up from germline, CDR1 is SGDLS and CDR2 is YYNGEE.

This clonotype was counted ten times or more. V is TRBV6-5 and J is TRBJ1-1; D is possibly TRBD1 (6 bases). V lost 6 bases and J lost 4, with 18 bases in between. The CDR3 covers 15 residues. Per the germline V gene, CDR1 is MNHEY and CDR2 is SVGAGI. The CDR3 nucleotides read TGTGCCAGCAGGGGAACAGGGACCATAGGCACTGAAGCTTTCTTT. Its translation: CASRGTGTIGTEAFF.

The chain employs TRBV27 and TRBJ2-3, with no clear D. Germline V gene lookup returns CDR1 MNHEY and CDR2 SMNVEV (reference sequence). With 6 bases removed from V and 1 base from J, the gap between germline ends came to 11 bases. The CDR3 extends over 14 amino acids. The CDR3: CASSPPGGTDTQYF. The CDR3 nucleotides read TGTGCCAGCAGCCCTCCCGGAGGCACAGATACGCAGTATTTT.

This clonotype was seen a few times. The chain is built from TRBV12-3 or TRBV12-4 and TRBJ2-5, with TRBD1 matching 7 bases. This CDR3 spans 14 amino acids. V was clipped by 2 bases and J by 2 bases; unmatched bases: 2. CDR3 DNA sequence: TGTGCCAGCAGTTTACTGACAGGGCAAGAGACCCAGTACTTC. Its translation is CASSLLTGQETQYF.